The T cell receptor (beta chain) under discussion was sequenced for a study of shared clonotypes between healthy human individuals. Repertoires were generated with immunoSEQ multiplex PCR, while TCRdb's copy carries only in-frame clones and drops some. The sample holds roughly 450,000 clones, less than 85% seen once. Of note for this clone: Its antigen is unknown.

Study results and caveats: The authors expected sequencing depth to affect clonotype sharing among donors.

Germline V gives CDR1 SGHTA, CDR2 FQGNSA. This CDR3 has 15 residues. V shed 1 base and J 8 bases; nucleotides not matched to a gene: 5. V usage is TRBV7-2 and J usage is TRBJ2-1; 10 bases map to TRBD2. The sequenced sample was PBMCs. The receptor comes from a woman in her forties in good health. Some clones in this sample may be carry-over from other donors' samples. CDR3 sequence: CASSLGLAGVDEQFF. CDR3 DNA: TGTGCCAGCAGCTTAGGGCTAGCGGGAGTTGATGAGCAGTTCTTC.